Below are 3 T cell receptor beta chains sequenced from a single sample in a study of cytomegalovirus exposure and HLA in healthy donors. Use of 60 Vbeta and 13 Jbeta primers characterized the PCR. Clones were read by immunoSEQ multiplex PCR, and TCRdb kept only the in-frame ones, dropping some. The table records about 200,000 clones, roughly four fifths of them present only once. The sequencing input was PBMCs. The receptors shown here come from a girl aged 2 to 9 in good health and CMV-seronegative.

J is TRBJ2-1 and V is TRBV29-1, with TRBD2 identical over 12 bases. V was pared by 8 bases and J by 5 bases, with 7 bases of the junction left unmatched. The V gene's germline CDR1 is SQVTM and CDR2 ANQGSEA. CDR3 length: 14 amino acids. CDR3 sequence reads: CSLRTSGANNEQFF. CDR3 bases: TGCAGCCTCCGGACTAGCGGGGCCAACAATGAGCAGTTCTTC.

This chain connects TRBV4-2 to TRBJ1-2, with a weak D call TRBD1 (5 bases). The CDR3 totals 15 residues. The V end was cut by 0 bases, the J end by 0 bases, with 8 bases between. Germline V gene lookup returns CDR1 LGHNA and CDR2 YNFKEQ. Here the CDR3 reads CASSQERGANYGYTF. CDR3 bases: TGTGCCAGCAGCCAAGAACGGGGGGCTAACTATGGCTACACCTTC.

The chain employs TRBV5-1 and TRBJ2-5, with D possibly matching TRBD1 (6 bases). This CDR3 has 19 residues. V was pared by 0 bases and J by 5 bases, with 26 bases between. Germline V gene data show CDR1 as SGHRS and CDR2 as YFSETQ. The CDR3 protein is CASSLEGPIRNRVFETQYF. CDR3 nucleotides: TGCGCCAGCAGCTTGGAAGGCCCAATTCGGAACAGGGTATTTGAGACCCAGTACTTC.